This is a list of T cell receptor beta chains from one sample in a study of OX40 agonist ivuxolimab in advanced cancers. The table came from immunoSEQ multiplex PCR; TCRdb's copy has only in-frame clones and leaves some out. The repertoire has more than 80,000 clones, roughly 94% of them found once; the top ten carry roughly 2.6%. The sample consisted of CD4+ or CD8+ T cells sorted from blood, taken in a trial of the OX40 agonist ivuxolimab. Every receptor here comes from an adult with an advanced solid tumor such as melanoma, head and neck, liver or kidney cancer. Both conserved end residues are part of each CDR3. Each record gives: J gene, clone size, D gene, V gene, CDR3 protein, CDR3 DNA. D genes are given only for firm matches. Size values are once, few and many counts, or a class for expanded clones, and some rows have none.

>TRBJ1-1|.|.|TRBV10-3
CAISSREGGGTEAFF
TGTGCCATCAGCAGCAGGGAGGGAGGAGGAACTGAAGCTTTCTTT
>TRBJ2-7|.|.|TRBV4-3
CASSQDSNSYEQYF
TGCGCCAGCAGCCAAGACTCGAACTCCTACGAGCAGTACTTC
>TRBJ1-5|.|.|TRBV2
CASSRANQPQHF
TGTGCCAGCTCCAGGGCCAATCAGCCCCAGCATTTT
>TRBJ1-1|.|.|TRBV29-1
CSVEDWGLLSRDLMNTEAFF
TGCAGCGTTGAAGATTGGGGGCTTTTGAGTAGGGATCTGATGAACACTGAAGCTTTCTTT
>TRBJ2-7|.|.|TRBV19
CASSMNARGYEQYF
TGTGCCAGTAGTATGAATGCCAGGGGCTACGAGCAGTACTTC
>TRBJ2-7|.|TRBD2|TRBV19
CASSMTGLAGGEQYF
TGTGCCAGTAGTATGACCGGACTAGCGGGGGGCGAGCAGTACTTC
>TRBJ2-3|.|TRBD2|TRBV9
CASSRAGSTDTQYF
TGTGCCAGCAGCCGAGCGGGGTCCACAGATACGCAGTATTTT
>TRBJ1-3|once|.|TRBV15
CATSIPSGNTIYF
TGTGCCACCAGCATCCCGTCTGGAAACACCATATATTTT
>TRBJ2-7|.|.|TRBV15
CATSSRVAYEQYF
TGTGCCACCAGCTCTAGAGTGGCCTACGAGCAGTACTTC
>TRBJ2-5|.|TRBD2|TRBV4-1
CASSHDRAGGLIETQYF
TGCGCCAGCAGCCACGACCGGGCGGGAGGCCTGATAGAGACCCAGTACTTC
>TRBJ1-5|.|.|TRBV7-8
CASSLAGAANQPQHF
TGTGCCAGCAGCTTAGCAGGTGCAGCTAATCAGCCCCAGCATTTT
>TRBJ2-1|.|.|TRBV27
CASSFWLYDNEQFF
TGTGCCAGCAGTTTTTGGCTGTACGACAATGAGCAGTTCTTC
>TRBJ2-3|.|.|TRBV27
CASSSFPGFTDTQYF
TGTGCCAGCAGTTCATTCCCAGGATTCACAGATACGCAGTATTTT
>TRBJ2-3|.|TRBD1|TRBV11-2
CASSFPRTGADTQYF
TGTGCCAGCAGCTTCCCCCGGACAGGGGCAGATACGCAGTATTTT
>TRBJ2-7|.|TRBD2|TRBV7-9
CASSGGTTYEQYF
TGTGCCAGCAGCGGGGGGACTACCTACGAGCAGTACTTC
>TRBJ2-7|.|TRBD2|TRBV4-1
CASSPGLAGSYEQYF
TGCGCCAGCAGCCCCGGACTAGCGGGCTCCTACGAGCAGTACTTC
>TRBJ1-3|.|.|TRBV5-6
CASSLGIGNTIYF
TGTGCCAGCAGCTTGGGGATTGGAAACACCATATATTTT
>TRBJ2-3|few|TRBD1|TRBV5-4
CASSFRDRGTDTQYF
TGTGCCAGCAGCTTCCGGGACAGGGGGACAGATACGCAGTATTTT
>TRBJ1-5|.|.|TRBV27
CASSFLGSNQPQHF
TGTGCCAGCAGTTTCCTGGGCAGCAATCAGCCCCAGCATTTT
>TRBJ1-2|.|.|TRBV9
CASSEKVGDGYTF
TGTGCCAGCAGCGAAAAGGTCGGGGATGGCTACACCTTC
>TRBJ2-1|.|.|TRBV29-1
CSVVGDNEQFF
TGCAGCGTTGTGGGGGACAATGAGCAGTTCTTC